This TCR beta chain was captured by sequencing in a study of shared clonotypes between healthy human individuals. Naive CD8 populations comprised CD45RO-negative cells positively selected for CCR7, excluding terminally differentiated effector memory CD45RA+ cells. Every donor, a Caucasian adult, lived in Nashville, Tennessee. Deep-level assay runs were performed. The method was immunoSEQ multiplex PCR; TCRdb's version includes in-frame clones alone and lacks a portion of them. The repertoire holds about 800,000 clones, approximately 97% seen once, with less than 0.25% in the top ten. Germline loops: CDR1 SEHNR, CDR2 FQNEAQ (reference sequence). This CDR3 is 15 amino acids long. Trimming removed 5 bases from V and 7 bases from J, with 18 bases in between. About this clone itself: Antigen unknown.

Regarding the study as a whole: The low donor count limited represented genetic and exposure-history diversity. Naive CD4 clonotype sharing across a few donors was approximately 5%.

This clonotype was sampled from a young man in good health. Sequencing used naive CD8+ T cells sorted from blood. The chain uses TRBV7-9 and TRBJ2-1; possible D gene TRBD2, 6 bases. CDR3 coding DNA: TGTGCCAGCAGCCTTGTCGGCGGGACCTCTAATGAGCAGTTCTTC. Translating gives CASSLVGGTSNEQFF.